Presented here are 22 T cell receptor beta chains from one specimen sequenced in a study of T cell repertoires in cytomegalovirus infection. TCRdb fed the reads into MiXCR, producing one record per CDR3 protein. The table shows under 250,000 distinct CDR3 sequences, with around 6.6% occurring only once. The specimen was PBMCs. These TCRs come from a human donor in good health (CMV status not recorded). Some clones in this sample may be carry-over from other donors' samples.

There are many counts of this clonotype. The chain joins TRBV7-2 to TRBJ2-6; TRBD1 might be the D (5 bases). With 1 base removed from V and 0 bases from J, the gap between germline ends came to 13 bases. The CDR3 runs to 18 residues. The germline V gene has CDR1 SGHTA and CDR2 FQGNSA. CDR3 amino acids: CASSLGPQGSSGANVLTF. Written as DNA, the CDR3 is TGTGCCAGCAGCTTAGGACCCCAGGGCAGCTCTGGGGCCAACGTCCTGACTTTC.

This clonotype was detected ten times or more. This chain joins TRBV7-2 and TRBJ1-1; possible D gene TRBD1, 6 bases. Germline CDR1 SGHTA, CDR2 FQGNSA. Trimming left V 5 bases short and J 0 bases short, with 13 bases between. The CDR3 is 15 residues long. The CDR3, as DNA: TGTGCCAGCAGCGCCGGGACACCGATGAACACTGAAGCTTTCTTT. Protein product: CASSAGTPMNTEAFF.

The sample holds many counts of this clonotype. The CDR3 DNA reads as TGTGCCAGCAGTTTTCAGCCTCAGGGGGACTATGGCTACACCTTC. Translated: CASSFQPQGDYGYTF. The V gene is TRBV28, the J gene TRBJ1-2, with 7 bases lining up with TRBD1. Per the germline V gene, CDR1 is MDHEN and CDR2 is SYDVKM. CDR3 length equals 15 residues. V trimming: 3 bases; J trimming: 3 bases; junction bases outside the gene matches: 7.

V is TRBV19 and J is TRBJ2-1, with TRBD2 identical over 10 bases. Germline V gene sequence: CDR1 LNHDA, CDR2 SQIVND (reference sequence). V was clipped by 7 bases and J by 12 bases; unmatched bases: 12. This CDR3 contains 14 residues. The CDR3 here is CASTMPVAGGPQFF. In DNA, the CDR3 is TGTGCCAGTACCATGCCAGTAGCGGGGGGCCCGCAGTTCTTC.

This clonotype was found many times. V usage is TRBV2 and J usage is TRBJ1-4; 8 bases map to TRBD1. CDR1 and CDR2 (germline): SNHLY, FYNNEI. The CDR3 covers 14 residues. V lost 9 bases and J lost 8; bases outside the gene matches: 11. DNA for the CDR3: TGTGCCAGTAAACTCCTCGGACAGGGCGAAAAACTGTTTTTT. It encodes CASKLLGQGEKLFF.

This clonotype has a count of ten or more. The chain employs TRBV9 and TRBJ1-1; 10 nucleotides match TRBD1. V was pared by 4 bases and J by 2 bases, with 8 bases of the junction left unmatched. The V gene's germline CDR1 is SGDLS and CDR2 YYNGEE. The CDR3 sequence is 16 residues long. Here the CDR3 reads CASSLGQGKPNTEAFF. DNA for the CDR3: TGTGCCAGCAGCTTGGGACAGGGGAAACCCAACACTGAAGCTTTCTTT.

Ten or more counts support this clonotype. This chain joins TRBV7-6 and TRBJ2-7, with D tentatively TRBD1 (6 bases). Germline V gives CDR1 SGHVS, CDR2 FNYEAQ. The CDR3 loop spans 13 amino acids. Trimming pared 5 bases from V and 4 bases from J, leaving 12 bases between. CDR3 bases: TGTGCCAGCAGCCCCGGGACATTGTACGAGCAGTACTTC. The encoded protein is CASSPGTLYEQYF.

This clonotype has ten or more counts. This chain links TRBV6-2 or TRBV6-3 with TRBJ1-6; D ambiguous. Germline CDR1 and CDR2: MNHEY and SVGEGT. V gave up 6 bases and J gave up 9 bases, with 15 bases separating them. The CDR3 is 14 amino acids. The CDR3 region is CASSNAGNGSPLHF. CDR3 DNA: TGTGCCAGCAGCAACGCCGGGAATGGTTCACCCCTCCACTTT.

This clonotype was detected ten times or more. V gene TRBV30 combines with J gene TRBJ2-1; TRBD1 aligns across 7 bases. CDR3 size: 14 residues. Germline V CDR1 and CDR2: GTSNPN, SVGIG (reference sequence). The V and J ends lost 5 bases and 12 bases, in that order; junction bases with no gene match: 16. The CDR3 DNA reads TGTGCCTGGGACCGATCCCTAAGAACAGGGGCGCAGTTCTTC. This gives the protein CAWDRSLRTGAQFF.

This clonotype was observed at least ten times. The rearrangement joins TRBV6-1 to TRBJ1-1; possible D gene TRBD1, 6 bases. V lost 5 bases, J lost 5 bases, and 18 bases lay in between. Germline assignment: CDR1 MNHNS and CDR2 SASEGT. The CDR3 is made up of 15 amino acids. CDR3: CASSSQGSGGTEAFF. In nucleotides, the CDR3 is TGTGCCAGCAGTTCCCAGGGGAGTGGAGGAACTGAAGCTTTCTTT.

This clonotype was picked up many times. The chain combines TRBV28 with TRBJ2-7; TRBD1 matches at 8 bases. CDR1 is MDHEN and CDR2 is SYDVKM in the germline V gene. The CDR3 is made up of 15 amino acids. Losses at the gene ends were 2 bases for V and 2 bases for J; bases not matched to a gene: 5. For the CDR3, the DNA is TGTGCCAGCAGTTTAAACAGGGGGTTTGCCTACGAGCAGTACTTC. It specifies CASSLNRGFAYEQYF.

This clonotype appeared many times. This rearrangement joins TRBV7-9 to TRBJ1-2; D may be TRBD1 (5 bases). This CDR3 spans 14 amino acids. V was pared by 7 bases and J by 8 bases, with 20 bases between. The germline V gene encodes CDR1 SEHNR and CDR2 FQNEAQ (reference sequence). CDR3 DNA sequence: TGTGCCAGCACACAACCGGGGGTTCGGGGAGGCTACACCTTC. It specifies CASTQPGVRGGYTF.

The J gene is TRBJ2-2, the V gene TRBV4-3; D uncertain. There are 13 residues in the CDR3. V was clipped by 2 bases and J by 4 bases, with 5 bases between them. CDR1 is LGHNA and CDR2 is YSLEER in the germline V gene. This chain's CDR3 is CASSQQLTGELFF. CDR3 sequence (DNA): TGCGCCAGCAGCCAACAGCTCACCGGGGAGCTGTTTTTT.

At least ten counts were recorded for this clonotype. The chain employs TRBV5-6 and TRBJ1-2; a weak D match, TRBD1 (5 bases). Looked up from germline, CDR1 is SGHDT and CDR2 is YYEEEE. The CDR3 covers 16 residues. V was pared by 4 bases and J by 2 bases, with 18 bases between. The CDR3 protein is CASSLGAPPGNYGYTF. The CDR3 DNA is TGTGCCAGCAGCCTCGGGGCTCCGCCTGGAAACTATGGCTACACCTTC.

The CDR3 spells CSVGGRLNTEAFF. CDR3 nucleotide sequence: TGCAGCGTAGGGGGACGGCTAAACACTGAAGCTTTCTTT. J is TRBJ1-1 and V is TRBV29-1, with a weak D call TRBD1 (6 bases). Trimming shortened V by 6 bases and J by 2 bases, and 13 bases separated the two germline ends. Germline values: CDR1 SQVTM, CDR2 ANQGSEA. The CDR3 has 13 amino acids.

The table lists this clonotype with many counts. The chain is built from TRBV14 and TRBJ1-6; 7 bases fit TRBD1. The CDR3 has 16 amino acids. Trimming at V came to 4 bases and at J to 7 bases, leaving 10 bases not matched to a gene. Germline V gives CDR1 SGHDN, CDR2 FVKESK. The CDR3: CASSLDRLPFNSPLHF. The CDR3 DNA reads TGTGCCAGCAGCCTGGACAGGCTCCCATTCAATTCACCCCTCCACTTT.

This clonotype was found many times. The chain joins TRBV5-5 to TRBJ1-4; TRBD1 aligns across 7 bases. V shed 0 bases, J shed 3 bases, and the junction held 2 bases outside the gene matches. CDR3 length: 15 residues. Germline CDR1 reads SGHKS; CDR2 reads YYEKEE (reference sequence). The CDR3 reads CASSLEGASNEKLFF. CDR3 coding DNA: TGTGCCAGCAGCTTGGAGGGGGCGTCTAATGAAAAACTGTTTTTT. The full variable domain, in which reference TRBV5-5 and TRBJ1-4 provide the parts outside the CDR3, is DAGVTQSPTHLIKTRGQQVTLRCSPISGHKSVSWYQQVLGQGPQFIFQYYEKEERGRGNFPDRFSARQFPNYSSELNVNALLLGDSALYLCASSLEGASNEKLFFGSGTQLSVL.

This clonotype was counted at least ten times. The rearrangement uses TRBV7-2 and TRBJ1-1, with D uncertain. V gave up 5 bases and J gave up 3 bases, with 19 bases separating them. Germline V gene data show CDR1 as SGHTA and CDR2 as FQGNSA. This CDR3 is 16 amino acids long. CDR3 loop: CASSAPGSGSYTEAFF. CDR3 nucleotide sequence: TGTGCCAGCAGCGCCCCTGGGTCGGGGTCGTACACTGAAGCTTTCTTT. The full variable domain, in which reference TRBV7-2 and TRBJ1-1 provide the parts outside the CDR3, is GAGVSQSPSNKVTEKGKDVELRCDPISGHTALYWYRQSLGQGLEFLIYFQGNSAPDKSGLPSDRFSAERTGGSVSTLTIQRTQQEDSAVYLCASSAPGSGSYTEAFFGQGTRLTVV.

This clonotype was counted between two and nine times. The CDR3: CSASNRVSGKLFF. DNA of the CDR3: TGCAGTGCTAGTAACCGGGTATCGGGAAAACTGTTTTTT. The chain joins TRBV20-1 to TRBJ1-4; D unresolved. Deletions cut 3 bases from V and 10 bases from J, with 15 bases between. The CDR3 length is 13 residues. In germline, CDR1 is DFQATT, CDR2 SNEGSKA (reference sequence).

Ten or more counts support this clonotype. CDR3 bases: TGTGCCAGCAGTTCATCCAGGGGCGCGGGTCAGCCCCAGCATTTT. It translates to CASSSSRGAGQPQHF. The V call is TRBV6-5, the J call TRBJ1-5; D might be TRBD1 (6 bases). V lost 4 bases to trimming and J lost 6 bases, with 16 bases between them. The length of the CDR3 is 15 residues. Germline assignment: CDR1 MNHEY and CDR2 SVGAGI.

In its sample, this clonotype was seen many times. The chain has TRBV7-9 and TRBJ2-5; tentative D call: TRBD1 (7 bases). In germline, CDR1 is SEHNR, CDR2 FQNEAQ (reference sequence). Between the trimmed V and J ends, which lost 5 bases and 5 bases, there was a span of 12 bases. This CDR3 is built from 13 residues. For the CDR3, the DNA is TGTGCCAGCAGCGGACAGGAGGGGGAGACCCAGTACTTC. The encoded protein is CASSGQEGETQYF. The variable domain in full, with the rest retrieved from reference TRBV7-9 and TRBJ2-5, is DTGVSQNPRHKITKRGQNVTFRCDPISEHNRLYWYRQTLGQGPEFLTYFQNEAQLEKSRLLSDRFSAERPKGSFSTLEIQRTEQGDSAMYLCASSGQEGETQYFGPGTRLLVL.

For this clonotype: This may be a read error, as it is one base from a much larger clone. The rearrangement links TRBV29-1 to TRBJ2-5; D ambiguous. Trimming left V 5 bases short and J 5 bases short, with 12 bases between. This CDR3 comprises 12 residues. Germline values: CDR1 SQVTM, CDR2 ANQGSEA. The DNA for the CDR3 is TGCAGCGTTACGAGTAGCCACGAGACCCAGTACTTC. It specifies CSVTSSHETQYF.